The T cell receptor (beta chain) described here comes from a study of CD8+ T cells in alopecia areata. For the study at large: Grafted skin came from C3H/HeJ donors with spontaneous alopecia (roughly 6-13 months old) and was placed on roughly 7-10-week-old female C3H/HeJ mice. Findings and limits, study-wide: Possibly because of HLA-related factors, TCR sharing was less clear across patients than in mice. For lesional scalp, especially alopecia totalis/universalis, clonality was higher than in normal scalp.

This clone was detected a few times. Antigen unknown. Mouse gene names apply. The sequence runs out 4 residues before the end of the CDR3; the remainder is reconstructed from the germline J gene. Sequencing used cDNA as its template, made by extracting RNA and reverse transcribing it. The method was immunoSEQ multiplex PCR; TCRdb's version includes in-frame clones alone and lacks a portion of them. The sample presents about 110,000 clones, none singletons. In germline, CDR1 is NSQYPW, CDR2 LRSPGD (reference sequence). The CDR3 has 17 amino acids. The junction had 7 bases not matched to a gene; V was cut back by 2 bases and J by 1 base.

The chain has TRBV1 and TRBJ2-3, with 9 bases identical to TRBD1. The sequence derives from a C3H/HeJ mouse with alopecia areata. MHC haplotype of the strain: H2-k. Sequencing was done on a sample of lesional skin. CDR3 DNA, as far as it was read: TGCACCTGCAGTGCAAAACAGGGGGCGCTGGGTGCAGAA. Translated, it gives CTCSAKQGALGAE. The CDR3 reads in full as CTCSAKQGALGAETLYF. Using reference TRBV1 and TRBJ2-3 for the parts outside the CDR3, the full variable domain is VTLLEQNPRWRLVPRGQAVNLRCILKNSQYPWMSWYQQDLQKQLQWLFTLRSPGDKEVKSLPGADYLATRVTDTELRLQVANMSQGRTLYCTCSAKQGALGAETLYFGSGTRLTVL.